This entry lists 10 T cell receptor beta chains sequenced from one sample in a study of CD8+CD57+ T cells in acquired aplastic anemia. Genomic DNA, serving as template, underwent TCR beta VDJ and CDR3 profiling. TCRdb reanalysed the reads using MiXCR and keeps one entry per CDR3 protein. The sample has around 130,000 distinct CDR3 sequences, 50% to 60% seen once; the top ten hold 25% to 35%. Only patients with CD8+CD57+ cell expansion on flow cytometry were chosen for sequencing. The sequenced sample consisted of sorted CD4+, CD8+, or CD8+CD57+ T cells (not recorded which) from PBMCs. The origin of the receptors is a human donor with aplastic anemia.

This chain links TRBV11-2 with TRBJ1-4; 7 nucleotides line up with TRBD1. Germline V gene data show CDR1 as SGHAT and CDR2 as FQNNGV. With V trimmed by 5 bases and J by 12 bases, 6 bases remained unmatched. The CDR3 sequence is 12 residues long. The CDR3 coding sequence is TGTGCCAGCAGCCCTGACAGGGTACAACTGTTTTTT. This sequence encodes CASSPDRVQLFF.

The chain combines TRBV7-6 with TRBJ2-5; no reliable D call. V was clipped by 5 bases and J by 7 bases, with 8 bases between them. Germline V gene data show CDR1 as SGHVS and CDR2 as FNYEAQ. This CDR3 has 11 amino acids. The CDR3 spells CASSPLVTQYF. CDR3 DNA sequence: TGTGCCAGCAGCCCCCTTGTGACCCAGTACTTC.

The chain uses TRBV10-3 and TRBJ1-5, with D unclear. V was pared by 10 bases and J by 9 bases, with 19 bases between. Per the germline V gene, CDR1 is ENHRY and CDR2 is SYGVKD. The CDR3 consists of 13 residues. The CDR3 bases are TGTGCCAGCAGATCGTCCGCTTTGTTGCCCCAGCATTTT. Its translation is CASRSSALLPQHF.

The chain recombines TRBV20-1 with TRBJ2-3; D possibly corresponds to TRBD2 (5 bases). Germline V gene lookup returns CDR1 DFQATT and CDR2 SNEGSKA (reference sequence). This CDR3 is 16 amino acids long. Trimming pared 1 base from V and 1 base from J, leaving 15 bases between. CDR3 in DNA: TGCAGTGCTAGAGTCTCACGAGCGGTCCGCACAGATACGCAGTATTTT. This gives the protein CSARVSRAVRTDTQYF.

This clonotype was seen repeatedly, ten times or more. Germline is not matched at one junction end, which may reflect a read error. The chain combines TRBV5-1 with TRBJ1-1, with D tentatively TRBD1 (6 bases). Looked up from germline, CDR1 is SGHRS and CDR2 is YFSETQ. The CDR3 spans 15 residues. CDR3 nucleotides: TGCGCCAGCAGGTTGGGGGCCAGCATGAACACTGAAGCTTTCTTT. This translates into CASRLGASMNTEAFF.

There are a few counts of this clonotype. V is TRBV15 and J is TRBJ1-1; TRBD1 might be the D (5 bases). V lost 2 bases to trimming and J lost 5 bases, with 9 bases between them. Germline V gene lookup returns CDR1 LNHNV and CDR2 YYDKDF (reference sequence). The CDR3 totals 13 residues. The CDR3 reads CATSRQGGTEAFF. The CDR3 DNA sequence: TGTGCCACCAGCAGACAGGGAGGGACTGAAGCTTTCTTT.

This chain links TRBV24-1 with TRBJ1-1; D unresolved. This CDR3 region has 14 residues. The germline V gene encodes CDR1 KGHDR and CDR2 SFDVKD. V gave up 9 bases and J gave up 4 bases, with 17 bases separating them. CDR3 amino acids: CATPPGGKATEAFF. DNA of the CDR3: TGTGCCACCCCCCCCGGCGGTAAGGCCACTGAAGCTTTCTTT.

A few counts support this clonotype. The CDR3 DNA follows: TGTGCCAGCAGAGCTAGCGGGAGTCACAATGAGCAGTTCTTC. It translates to CASRASGSHNEQFF. The V call is TRBV25-1, the J call TRBJ2-1; 10 bases fit TRBD2. Trimming removed 6 bases from V and 5 bases from J; junction bases left unmatched: 4. Germline lookup yields CDR1 MGHDK and CDR2 SYGVNS. The CDR3 runs to 14 residues.

CDR3 nucleotide sequence: TGCGCCAGCAGCTTGGCCCGCGGACGGTACTACGAGCAGTACTTC. The encoded protein is CASSLARGRYYEQYF. This chain links TRBV5-1 with TRBJ2-7, with D uncertain. Germline-derived CDR1 and CDR2 are SGHRS and YFSETQ. The germline V and J ends were trimmed by 0 bases and 3 bases, with 13 bases remaining between them. The CDR3 contains 15 residues.

The CDR3 region is CASSLGASGANVLTF. DNA for the CDR3: TGTGCCAGCAGCTTAGGGGCCTCTGGGGCCAACGTCCTGACTTTC. The genes are TRBV7-8 and TRBJ2-6, with D unresolved. V dropped 1 base and J dropped 0 bases, with 4 bases sitting between them. Germline CDR1 SGHVS, CDR2 FQNEAQ. This CDR3 has 15 residues.